The 30 T cell receptor beta chains below come from one sample, sequenced in a study of memory CD4+ T cells and cytomegalovirus serostatus. Single viable CD3+CD4+CD8-CD45RO+ cells were sorted as the memory CD4+ T cells. Sequencing used immunoSEQ multiplex PCR; TCRdb keeps in-frame clones, though not all of them. Of 40,000 to 50,000 clones listed, less than 85% are singletons. The sequenced sample consisted of memory CD4+ T cells from blood. These receptor sequences come from an adult in good health and CMV-seronegative.

This chain connects TRBV4-1 to TRBJ2-3, with D perhaps TRBD2 (6 bases). The CDR3 is 15 amino acids. V lost 4 bases and J 3 bases, leaving 14 bases between the germline ends. CDR1 and CDR2 (germline): MGHRA, YSYEKL. The CDR3 is CASSLQEGVTDTQYF. The CDR3 bases are TGCGCCAGCAGCCTACAGGAGGGAGTAACAGATACGCAGTATTTT.

V and J are TRBV6-6 and TRBJ2-1, with D perhaps matching TRBD2 (6 bases). The V end lost 2 bases, the J end lost 4 bases, and 9 bases lay between the germline ends. This CDR3 region has 14 residues. Germline CDR1 reads MNHNY; CDR2 reads SVGAGI (reference sequence). CDR3 sequence (DNA): TGTGCCAGCAGTTACGGGGGGACTTACAATGAGCAGTTCTTC. Protein sequence: CASSYGGTYNEQFF.

CDR3 in DNA: TGTGCCAGCAGTATTAGGGCAGGCTATGGCTACACCTTC. This translates into CASSIRAGYGYTF. V and J are TRBV27 and TRBJ1-2, with D uncertain. The CDR3 extends over 13 amino acids. The germline gives CDR1 MNHEY, CDR2 SMNVEV (reference sequence). V was trimmed by 5 bases and J by 4 bases, leaving 11 bases between them.

This sequence joins TRBV2 and TRBJ2-5; TRBD2 matches at 9 bases. CDR3 length: 14 amino acids. The germline gives CDR1 SNHLY, CDR2 FYNNEI. V shed 6 bases, J shed 9 bases, and the junction held 11 bases outside the gene matches. The CDR3 region is CASRVAGVQSSQYF. The CDR3 region has the DNA TGTGCCAGCAGAGTAGCGGGGGTACAATCGTCCCAGTACTTC.

The chain links TRBV5-4 to TRBJ2-7; 10 positions agree with TRBD1. V lost 4 bases to trimming and J lost 3 bases; unmatched junction nucleotides: 4. The CDR3 has 14 amino acids. The germline CDR1 and CDR2 sequences are SGHNT and YYREEE (reference sequence). Here the CDR3 reads CASSPGQGDYEQYF. CDR3 coding DNA: TGTGCCAGCAGCCCAGGACAGGGGGACTACGAGCAGTACTTC.

V usage is TRBV7-2 and J usage is TRBJ2-7; 10 nucleotides line up with TRBD2. The CDR3 has 16 residues. The germline gives CDR1 SGHTA, CDR2 FQGNSA. Trimming removed 5 bases from V and 0 bases from J; junction bases left unmatched: 7. The CDR3, as DNA: TGTGCCAGCAGCCGAAGCGGGGGGGTACCCTCCTACGAGCAGTACTTC. Translating it yields CASSRSGGVPSYEQYF.

Relative to its sample, this clone is medium-sized. The chain is built from TRBV7-9 and TRBJ1-1; D is unresolved. Germline V lookup: CDR1 SEHNR, CDR2 FQNEAQ (reference sequence). The CDR3 loop spans 14 amino acids. The V end lost 2 bases, the J end lost 2 bases, and 9 bases lay between the germline ends. The CDR3 sequence: CASSLSRPNTEAFF. As DNA, the CDR3 is TGTGCCAGCAGCTTAAGCAGGCCAAACACTGAAGCTTTCTTT.

This chain links TRBV4-1 with TRBJ1-3, with 7 positions matching TRBD1. J gave up 4 bases and V 0 bases, and 12 bases lay outside the gene matches. Looked up from germline, CDR1 is MGHRA and CDR2 is YSYEKL. The CDR3 consists of 18 residues. The CDR3 loop is CASSQDDGRGYIGNTIYF. The DNA of the CDR3 is TGCGCCAGCAGCCAAGACGATGGCAGGGGGTATATCGGAAACACCATATATTTT.

The V call is TRBV11-1, the J call TRBJ2-7; possibly TRBD2 for D (7 bases). Germline V gene data show CDR1 as SGHAT and CDR2 as FQDESV (reference sequence). The germline V and J ends were trimmed by 1 base and 5 bases, with 15 bases remaining between them. This CDR3 is 15 amino acids long. The CDR3 coding sequence is TGTGCCAGCAGCTTAGTTGCGGGGGCCAACGACGAGCAGTACTTC. This sequence encodes CASSLVAGANDEQYF.

The rearrangement joins TRBV11-2 to TRBJ1-6; weak D call: TRBD1 (6 bases). Germline CDR1 is SGHAT and CDR2 is FQNNGV. The V end was cut by 5 bases, the J end by 5 bases, with 10 bases between. This CDR3 contains 14 residues. This CDR3 reads CASSHGQNNSPLHF. The CDR3 DNA reads as TGTGCCAGCAGCCATGGACAGAATAATTCACCCCTCCACTTT.

V usage is TRBV28 and J usage is TRBJ1-2, with TRBD1 matching over 7 bases. Trimming took 3 bases from V and 10 from J; bases not matched to a gene: 2. The germline V gene encodes CDR1 MDHEN and CDR2 SYDVKM. This CDR3 contains 11 residues. The CDR3 here is CASSLDRNYTF. The CDR3 DNA sequence: TGTGCCAGCAGTTTGGACAGGAACTACACCTTC.

This clone showed up just once. The chain links TRBV29-1 to TRBJ2-3; D unclear. In germline, CDR1 is SQVTM, CDR2 ANQGSEA. The CDR3 is made up of 13 amino acids. The V end was cut by 6 bases, the J end by 3 bases, with 13 bases between. CDR3 residues: CSVKKAGTDTQYF. In DNA form, the CDR3 reads TGCAGCGTCAAAAAAGCCGGAACAGATACGCAGTATTTT.

In its sample, this clone was seen a few times. This chain connects TRBV6-5 to TRBJ1-6, with D maybe TRBD1 (6 bases). Germline values: CDR1 MNHEY, CDR2 SVGAGI. The V end lost 8 bases, the J end lost 6 bases, and 14 bases lay between the germline ends. The CDR3 spans 14 residues. CDR3: CASGSYRVNSPLHF. DNA for the CDR3: TGTGCCAGCGGATCTTACAGGGTTAATTCACCCCTCCACTTT.

The genes are TRBV7-8 and TRBJ2-5; D gene uncertain. The V gene's germline CDR1 is SGHVS and CDR2 FQNEAQ. CDR3 length: 13 residues. With 1 base removed from V and 5 bases from J, the gap between germline ends came to 8 bases. CDR3 in amino acids: CASSLGETETQYF. CDR3 coding DNA: TGTGCCAGCAGCTTAGGGGAAACCGAGACCCAGTACTTC.

The J gene is TRBJ2-1, the V gene TRBV7-9, with TRBD2 as a possible D gene (5 bases). Germline-derived CDR1 and CDR2 are SEHNR and FQNEAQ (reference sequence). The CDR3 extends over 13 amino acids. The V and J ends lost 3 bases and 8 bases respectively, with 11 bases between them. The CDR3 nucleotides are TGTGCCAGCAGCTTCGGGGTTATGGATGAGCAGTTCTTC. As protein: CASSFGVMDEQFF.

The CDR3 loop reads CASSLLGPHQPQHF. In DNA form, the CDR3 reads TGTGCCAGCAGCTTATTGGGACCCCACCAGCCCCAGCATTTT. This chain uses TRBV7-2 with TRBJ1-5, with D maybe TRBD1 (5 bases). This CDR3 comprises 14 residues. Germline values: CDR1 SGHTA, CDR2 FQGNSA. Between the trimmed V and J ends, which lost 2 bases and 7 bases, there was a span of 12 bases.

The V and J genes are TRBV4-1 and TRBJ2-3, with 10 positions matching TRBD1. The CDR3 sequence is 15 residues long. The V gene's germline CDR1 is MGHRA and CDR2 YSYEKL. V shed 0 bases and J 9 bases; nucleotides not matched to a gene: 6. CDR3 bases: TGCGCCAGCAGCCAAGAGGGGACAGGGGTAGGCACGCAGTATTTT. This translates into CASSQEGTGVGTQYF.

The V call is TRBV30, the J call TRBJ1-3; 8 nucleotides line up with TRBD1. CDR3 length equals 14 residues. The V and J ends lost 5 bases and 7 bases, in that order; junction bases with no gene match: 10. Germline V lookup: CDR1 GTSNPN, CDR2 SVGIG (reference sequence). The CDR3: CAWHKDRDGNTIYF. The CDR3 nucleotides are TGTGCCTGGCATAAGGACAGGGATGGGAACACCATATATTTT. The full variable domain, rest sourced from reference TRBV30 and TRBJ1-3, is SQTIHQWPATLVQPVGSPLSLECTVEGTSNPNLYWYRQAAGRGLQLLFYSVGIGQISSEVPQNLSASRPQDRQFILSSKKLLLSDSGFYLCAWHKDRDGNTIYFGEGSWLTVV.

The chain recombines TRBV28 with TRBJ2-5, with 8 nucleotides matching TRBD1. The germline gives CDR1 MDHEN, CDR2 SYDVKM. The CDR3 loop spans 15 amino acids. Unmatched junction bases numbered 11, after V lost 6 bases and J lost 5 bases. CDR3 region: CASSPAGQGLETQYF. Here the CDR3 DNA reads TGTGCCAGCAGCCCTGCAGGACAGGGATTGGAGACCCAGTACTTC.

The chain has TRBV7-9 and TRBJ1-6, with 9 positions matching TRBD1. In germline, CDR1 is SEHNR, CDR2 FQNEAQ (reference sequence). The length of the CDR3 is 15 residues. V lost 6 bases to trimming and J lost 8 bases; unmatched junction nucleotides: 8. The CDR3 DNA sequence: TGTGCCAGCAGTACCGGGACAGGGTTGTATTCACCCCTCCACTTT. As protein: CASSTGTGLYSPLHF. Using reference TRBV7-9 and TRBJ1-6 for the parts outside the CDR3, the full variable domain is DTGVSQNPRHKITKRGQNVTFRCDPISEHNRLYWYRQTLGQGPEFLTYFQNEAQLEKSRLLSDRFSAERPKGSFSTLEIQRTEQGDSAMYLCASSTGTGLYSPLHFGNGTRLTVT.

V gene TRBV5-4 combines with J gene TRBJ2-2, with unresolved D. The CDR3 is 13 amino acids. Trimming removed 2 bases at V and 6 bases at J, with 8 bases between. Per germline, CDR1 SGHNT and CDR2 YYREEE (reference sequence). CDR3: CASSFTASGELFF. The CDR3 DNA sequence: TGTGCCAGCAGCTTTACAGCATCCGGGGAGCTGTTTTTT.

This chain's CDR3 is CASSNFPPGNLGYEQYF. The CDR3 DNA reads as TGCGCCAGCAGCAATTTCCCTCCCGGTAATCTAGGGTACGAGCAGTACTTC. V is TRBV5-1 and J is TRBJ2-7; D gene unclear. Germline lookup yields CDR1 SGHRS and CDR2 YFSETQ. V lost 4 bases, J lost 4 bases, and 24 bases lay in between. CDR3 size: 17 residues.

J is TRBJ1-3 and V is TRBV18; D might be TRBD1 (5 bases). Germline V gives CDR1 KGHSH, CDR2 LQKENI. Trimming pared 3 bases from V and 0 bases from J, leaving 15 bases between. The CDR3 has 17 residues. The CDR3 is CASSPALVGHSGNTIYF. As DNA, the CDR3 is TGTGCCAGCTCACCTGCCCTTGTTGGACACTCTGGAAACACCATATATTTT.

The table lists this clone with a few counts. V is TRBV12-5 and J is TRBJ1-5; D is unresolved. The CDR3 covers 15 residues. CDR1 LGHNT and CDR2 FRNRAP come from the germline V gene. The V and J ends lost 1 base and 1 base respectively, with 8 bases between them. The CDR3 DNA reads as TGTGCTAGTGGTTTGGCGGAGTGGAGCAATCAGCCCCAGCATTTT. Translating gives CASGLAEWSNQPQHF.

This chain joins TRBV6-5 and TRBJ2-3; TRBD1 matches at 8 bases. J lost 2 bases, V lost 6 bases, and 7 bases had no gene match. The CDR3 is 15 residues long. Germline CDR1 is MNHEY and CDR2 is SVGAGI. The CDR3 coding sequence is TGTGCCAGCAGCAAAAGGGGACAGGTCACAGATACGCAGTATTTT. Translated: CASSKRGQVTDTQYF.

The chain couples TRBV7-8 to TRBJ2-1, with 12 positions matching TRBD2. With V trimmed by 1 base and J by 8 bases, 3 bases remained unmatched. The germline V gene encodes CDR1 SGHVS and CDR2 FQNEAQ. The CDR3 spans 15 residues. The CDR3 DNA is TGTGCCAGCAGCTTAGGGACTAGCGGGGCGTATGAGCAGTTCTTC. This gives the protein CASSLGTSGAYEQFF. The full variable domain, completed using reference TRBV7-8 and TRBJ2-1, is GAGVSQSPRYKVAKRGQDVALRCDPISGHVSLFWYQQALGQGPEFLTYFQNEAQLDKSGLPSDRFFAERPEGSVSTLKIQRTQQEDSAVYLCASSLGTSGAYEQFFGPGTRLTVL.

The chain employs TRBV5-1 and TRBJ2-7, with TRBD2 identical over 12 bases. This CDR3 is 15 amino acids long. V shed 1 base, J shed 3 bases, and the junction held 2 bases outside the gene matches. Germline V gene sequence: CDR1 SGHRS, CDR2 YFSETQ. The CDR3 DNA sequence: TGCGCCAGCAGCTTGACTAGCGGGGGGCTCTACGAGCAGTACTTC. Amino acids: CASSLTSGGLYEQYF. Complete variable domain (other parts from reference TRBV5-1 and TRBJ2-7): KAGVTQTPRYLIKTRGQQVTLSCSPISGHRSVSWYQQTPGQGLQFLFEYFSETQRNKGNFPGRFSGRQFSNSRSEMNVSTLELGDSALYLCASSLTSGGLYEQYFGPGTRLTVT.

In its sample, this clone was seen a few times. J is TRBJ1-5 and V is TRBV6-5; the D gene is possibly TRBD1 (5 bases). Trimming left V 0 bases short and J 6 bases short, with 12 bases between. Looked up from germline, CDR1 is MNHEY and CDR2 is SVGAGI. The CDR3 extends over 15 amino acids. CDR3 region: CASSYSGVRSQPQHF. The CDR3 DNA is TGTGCCAGCAGTTACTCGGGGGTTCGGTCTCAGCCCCAGCATTTT.

The rearrangement joins TRBV19 to TRBJ1-2; TRBD1 matches 8 bases. Germline CDR1 is LNHDA and CDR2 is SQIVND (reference sequence). The CDR3 loop spans 13 amino acids. J lost 4 bases, V lost 4 bases, and 2 bases had no gene match. The CDR3: CASSTGGAYGYTF. The CDR3 coding sequence is TGTGCCAGTAGTACAGGGGGCGCCTATGGCTACACCTTC.

V gene TRBV12-5 combines with J gene TRBJ2-2; D uncertain. This CDR3 region has 16 residues. V gave up 6 bases and J gave up 6 bases, with 20 bases separating them. Germline V gives CDR1 LGHNT, CDR2 FRNRAP. The CDR3 protein is CASGFPAKSIAGELFF. CDR3 coding DNA: TGTGCTAGTGGCTTCCCAGCTAAGTCGATCGCCGGGGAGCTGTTTTTT.